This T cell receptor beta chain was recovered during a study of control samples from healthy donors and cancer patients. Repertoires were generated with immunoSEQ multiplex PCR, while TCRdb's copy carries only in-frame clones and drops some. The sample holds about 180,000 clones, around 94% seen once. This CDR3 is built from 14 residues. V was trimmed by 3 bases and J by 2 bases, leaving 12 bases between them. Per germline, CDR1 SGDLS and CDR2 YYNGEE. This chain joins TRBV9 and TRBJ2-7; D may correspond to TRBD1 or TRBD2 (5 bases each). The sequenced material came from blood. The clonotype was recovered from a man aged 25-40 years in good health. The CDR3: CASSGGTAPYEQYF. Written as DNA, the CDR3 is TGTGCCAGCAGCGGGGGGACGGCGCCCTACGAGCAGTACTTC.